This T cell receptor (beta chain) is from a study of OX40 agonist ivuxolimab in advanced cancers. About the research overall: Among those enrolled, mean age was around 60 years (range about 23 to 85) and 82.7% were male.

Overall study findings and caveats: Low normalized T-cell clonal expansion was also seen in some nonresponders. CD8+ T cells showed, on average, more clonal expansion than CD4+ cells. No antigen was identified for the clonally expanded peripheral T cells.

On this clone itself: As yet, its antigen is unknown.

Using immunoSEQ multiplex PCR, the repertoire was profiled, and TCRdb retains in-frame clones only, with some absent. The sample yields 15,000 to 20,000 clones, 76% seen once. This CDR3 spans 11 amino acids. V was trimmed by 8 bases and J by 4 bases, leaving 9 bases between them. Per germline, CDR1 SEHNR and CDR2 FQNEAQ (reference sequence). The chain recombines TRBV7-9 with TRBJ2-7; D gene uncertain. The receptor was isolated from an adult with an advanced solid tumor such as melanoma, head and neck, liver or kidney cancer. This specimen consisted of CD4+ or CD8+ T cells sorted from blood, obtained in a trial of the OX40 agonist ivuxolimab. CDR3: CASGWGYEQYF. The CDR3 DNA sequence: TGTGCCAGCGGATGGGGTTACGAGCAGTACTTC. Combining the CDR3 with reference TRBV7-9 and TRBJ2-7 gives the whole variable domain DTGVSQNPRHKITKRGQNVTFRCDPISEHNRLYWYRQTLGQGPEFLTYFQNEAQLEKSRLLSDRFSAERPKGSFSTLEIQRTEQGDSAMYLCASGWGYEQYFGPGTRLTVT.